The 13 T cell receptor beta chains presented below share a single source sample, sequenced in a study of T cells in women clearing cervical HPV infection. This table comes from immunoSEQ multiplex PCR, and its TCRdb copy is limited to in-frame clones, with some not included. The table lists around 33,000 clones. Sequenced input: blood buffy coat. Receptors originate from a woman between 18 and 69 years old with a cervical HPV16 infection that either progressed to CIN3+ or cleared (not recorded which).

Comment on this clone: Read data end 3 residues before the CDR3 end; the end is taken from the germline J gene. This sequence joins TRBV7-2 and TRBJ2-7, with 12 bases identical to TRBD1. This CDR3 has 14 amino acids. Trimming removed 5 bases from V and 4 bases from J; junction bases left unmatched: 3. The V gene's germline CDR1 is SGHTA and CDR2 FQGNSA. CDR3 bases read: TGTGCCAGCAGCCGGGACAGGGGGCTTTACGAG. Translating gives CASSRDRGLYE. The full CDR3 reads CASSRDRGLYEQYF.

A remark on this clone: The CDR3 end falls 3 residues outside the read, so it is completed with the germline J gene. The genes are TRBV20-1 and TRBJ2-5; 8 nucleotides line up with TRBD1. This CDR3 spans 12 amino acids. V dropped 6 bases and J dropped 7; count of bases not matched to a gene: 7. Germline V gene data show CDR1 as DFQATT and CDR2 as SNEGSKA (reference sequence). The covered CDR3 bases are TGCAGTGCGAGACAGGGGCAAAGGACC. Protein product: CSARQGQRT. The whole CDR3 is CSARQGQRTQYF.

Concerning this clone itself: The CDR3 is cut off 3 residues early in the read; its end comes from the germline J gene. The chain combines TRBV7-2 with TRBJ2-6; D gene uncertain. V was pared by 3 bases and J by 0 bases, with 6 bases between. The CDR3 runs 15 residues. The germline V gene has CDR1 SGHTA and CDR2 FQGNSA. The CDR3 DNA, read in part, is TGTGCCAGCAGCTTCGGGTTCTCTGGGGCCAACGTC. It codes for CASSFGFSGANV. The entire CDR3 reads CASSFGFSGANVLTF.

As regards this clone: From the germline J gene comes the end of the CDR3, since the read stops 3 residues before it. The chain uses TRBV6-4 and TRBJ2-1, with 12 bases aligning to TRBD2. After removal of 8 bases from V and 8 bases from J, the junction contained 10 bases not matched to a gene. Per the germline V gene, CDR1 is MRHNA and CDR2 is SNTAGT. The CDR3 runs 15 residues. CDR3: CASLTSGRPPDEQFF. CDR3 DNA (partial): TGTGCCAGCCTGACTAGCGGGAGACCCCCGGATGAG.

Worth noting for this clone: The read ends 3 residues early relative to the CDR3; the germline J gene fills the gap. The gene calls are TRBV16 and TRBJ1-5; 8 bases are a match to TRBD1. The germline V gene encodes CDR1 KGHSY and CDR2 FQNENV. This CDR3 contains 13 residues. The J segment lost 2 bases and the V segment lost 7 bases, leaving 1 base of the junction unmatched. The DNA read from the CDR3 is TGTGCCAGCATGGACAGGGGCAATCAGCCC. It codes for CASMDRGNQP. The CDR3, in full, reads CASMDRGNQPQHF.

As regards this clone: The CDR3 end falls 3 residues outside the read, so it is completed with the germline J gene. The gene calls are TRBV5-1 and TRBJ2-5; tentatively, D is TRBD2 (5 bases). Germline CDR1 and CDR2: SGHRS and YFSETQ. CDR3 length: 14 residues. V lost 5 bases to trimming and J lost 4 bases, with 15 bases between them. The CDR3 is CASRAVPGPETQYF. The DNA read from the CDR3 is TGCGCCAGCAGAGCGGTTCCAGGCCCAGAGACC.

Comments on this clone: The read falls 3 residues short of the CDR3 end, and the missing part is taken from the germline J gene. The V call is TRBV14, the J call TRBJ2-5; no definite D call. This CDR3 contains 13 residues. The ends were cut back, 1 base at V and 5 bases at J, with 8 bases in the middle. CDR1 is SGHDN and CDR2 is FVKESK in the germline V gene. The CDR3 loop reads CASSQGTRETQYF. The CDR3 DNA, read in part, is TGTGCCAGCAGCCAAGGCACCCGGGAGACC. Looking up the rest from reference TRBV14 and TRBJ2-5 gives the full variable domain: EAGVTQFPSHSVIEKGQTVTLRCDPISGHDNLYWYRRVMGKEIKFLLHFVKESKQDESGMPNNRFLAERTGGTYSTLKVQPAELEDSGVYFCASSQGTRETQYFGPGTRLLVL.

Comment on this clone: The missing CDR3 end, 3 residues past where the read stops, is filled in from the germline J gene. The rearrangement joins TRBV4-2 to TRBJ2-2; possibly TRBD2 for D (7 bases). The V end lost 1 base, the J end lost 2 bases, and 17 bases lay between the germline ends. The CDR3 loop spans 18 amino acids. The germline V gene has CDR1 LGHNA and CDR2 YNFKEQ. CDR3 loop: CASSQVYGRGPNTGELFF. The CDR3 DNA, read in part, is TGTGCCAGCAGCCAAGTCTATGGGCGGGGGCCTAACACCGGGGAG.

With regard to this clone: The CDR3 end lies 3 residues beyond the end of the read and is filled in from the germline J gene. The genes are TRBV18 and TRBJ2-4, with a weak D call TRBD1 (6 bases). This CDR3 has 19 amino acids. Deletions cut 4 bases from V and 2 bases from J, with 24 bases between. CDR1 is KGHSH and CDR2 is LQKENI in the germline V gene. The CDR3 region is CASSLYSQGNVHPKNIQYF. The covered CDR3 bases are TGTGCCAGCTCACTATACTCTCAGGGGAACGTTCACCCCAAAAACATT.

To note about this clone: The missing CDR3 end, 3 residues past where the read stops, is filled in from the germline J gene. The V call is TRBV30, the J call TRBJ2-7; D is perhaps TRBD2 (5 bases). The ends were cut back, 2 bases at V and 6 bases at J, with 8 bases in the middle. The CDR3 is 11 residues long. CDR1 and CDR2 from the germline V gene are GTSNPN and SVGIG (reference sequence). The sequenced part of the CDR3 DNA is TGTGCCTGGAGTCGGGGTGGCGAG. This sequence encodes CAWSRGGE. In full, the CDR3 is CAWSRGGEQYF.

Notes on this clone: The read terminates 3 residues before the CDR3 end, so the remaining end is supplied by the germline J gene. V is TRBV28 and J is TRBJ1-2; the D is unclear. Looked up from germline, CDR1 is MDHEN and CDR2 is SYDVKM. The CDR3 runs 10 residues. The V gene lost 6 bases and the J gene lost 6 bases, with 5 bases spanning the gap. The CDR3 spells CASRSNGYTF. CDR3 bases read: TGTGCCAGCAGGTCTAATGGC.

A word on this clone: The read ends 3 residues shy of where the CDR3 ends; the end is completed using the germline J gene. The genes are TRBV7-2 and TRBJ2-3, with 9 bases matching TRBD2. The V gene's germline CDR1 is SGHTA and CDR2 FQGNSA. The CDR3 extends over 15 amino acids. The DNA read from the CDR3 is TGTGCCAGCAGCTCGTTTAGCGGGGGTCAAGAGACG. Protein sequence: CASSSFSGGQET. The full CDR3 protein reads CASSSFSGGQETQYF.

In the case of this clone: The observed sequence ends 3 residues before the CDR3 terminus, with the missing tail filled in from the germline J gene. The chain uses TRBV5-1 and TRBJ2-1; D may be TRBD1 (5 bases). The CDR3 spans 13 residues. Germline values: CDR1 SGHRS, CDR2 YFSETQ. V was shortened by 3 bases and J by 5 bases, with 9 bases between the two germline ends. The CDR3 DNA, read in part, is TGCGCCAGCAGCTGGCAGGGAAACAATGAG. Residues: CASSWQGNNE. The entire CDR3 protein reads CASSWQGNNEQFF.